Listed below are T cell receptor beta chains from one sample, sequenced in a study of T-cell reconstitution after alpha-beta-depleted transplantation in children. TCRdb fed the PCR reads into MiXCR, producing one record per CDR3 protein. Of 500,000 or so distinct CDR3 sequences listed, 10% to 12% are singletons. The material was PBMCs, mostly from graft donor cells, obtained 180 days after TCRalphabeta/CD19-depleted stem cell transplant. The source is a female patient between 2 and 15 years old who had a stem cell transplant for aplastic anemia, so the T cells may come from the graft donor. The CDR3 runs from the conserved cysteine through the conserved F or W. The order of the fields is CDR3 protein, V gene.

CDR3aa: CATSRDPPGLRTDTQYF
v_gene: TRBV15

CDR3aa: CSARDLRAGAFEQYF
v_gene: TRBV20-1

CDR3aa: CACEGGSSYNEQFF
v_gene: TRBV6-2/TRBV6-3

CDR3aa: CSFVQSYEQYF
v_gene: TRBV29-1

CDR3aa: CASSQIQTVRGNEQFF
v_gene: TRBV6-1

CDR3aa: CASSSHSTDTQYF
v_gene: TRBV12-3/TRBV12-4

CDR3aa: CASSLEAAAIYF
v_gene: TRBV7-9

CDR3aa: CASSQDRGNSGNTIYF
v_gene: TRBV4-2

CDR3aa: CASSQKYEQYF
v_gene: TRBV7-2

CDR3aa: CASSLLGAASSGANVLTF
v_gene: TRBV28

CDR3aa: CASSRRDRGEGYTF
v_gene: TRBV6-1

CDR3aa: CASSLGPGQRYYLHF
v_gene: TRBV27

CDR3aa: CASSQRDQPQHF
v_gene: TRBV27

CDR3aa: CAISEPPGTGLYEQFF
v_gene: TRBV10-3

CDR3aa: CSATYSGKAYEQYF
v_gene: TRBV20-1

CDR3aa: CASSQGPRPGAYGYTF
v_gene: TRBV14

CDR3aa: CASSQVGHGLF
v_gene: TRBV12-3/TRBV12-4

CDR3aa: CASSPDRDLTDTQYF
v_gene: TRBV28

CDR3aa: CASSLDTKNSPLHF
v_gene: TRBV12-3/TRBV12-4

CDR3aa: CASSEFQGLAVRETQYF
v_gene: TRBV25-1

CDR3aa: CASSTDQRTEAFF
v_gene: TRBV9

CDR3aa: CAIDAAGLSSYNEQFF
v_gene: TRBV10-3

CDR3aa: CASSPVISHGTDTQYF
v_gene: TRBV4-1

CDR3aa: CASSYDRGSYNEQFF
v_gene: TRBV6-2/TRBV6-3

CDR3aa: CASSQGTGTAGANVLTF
v_gene: TRBV12-3/TRBV12-4

CDR3aa: CASSLTGAGTDTQYF
v_gene: TRBV7-3

CDR3aa: CASSSYLVFSYEQYF
v_gene: TRBV28

CDR3aa: CSARDSSVEKLFF
v_gene: TRBV20-1

CDR3aa: CASSDTPGRGYGYTF
v_gene: TRBV9

CDR3aa: CASSLDAIPPEAFF
v_gene: TRBV7-2

CDR3aa: CASSPPGGKSYNEQFF
v_gene: TRBV18